These 22 T cell receptor beta chains share one sample of origin, sequenced in a study of OX40 agonist ivuxolimab in advanced cancers. TCRdb's table, derived via immunoSEQ multiplex PCR, lists solely in-frame clones and lacks some. The table shows tens of thousands of clones, with around nine tenths occurring only once. This specimen consisted of CD4+ or CD8+ T cells sorted from blood, obtained in a trial of the OX40 agonist ivuxolimab. Receptors originate from an adult with an advanced solid tumor such as melanoma, head and neck, liver or kidney cancer.

The chain employs TRBV18 and TRBJ2-7; either TRBD1 or TRBD2 may supply D (5 bases each). The germline V and J ends were trimmed by 5 bases and 1 base, with 9 bases remaining between them. Germline values: CDR1 KGHSH, CDR2 LQKENI. This CDR3 spans 13 amino acids. Here the CDR3 DNA reads TGTGCCAGCTCATGGGGGATTTCCTACGAGCAGTACTTC. As protein: CASSWGISYEQYF.

V and J are TRBV7-8 and TRBJ1-1; 7 nucleotides line up with TRBD1. Trimming cost V 5 bases and J 2 bases; bases outside gene matches: 11. This CDR3 has 16 amino acids. Per germline, CDR1 SGHVS and CDR2 FQNEAQ. CDR3 DNA sequence: TGTGCCAGCAGCCCAGGGGGGTCGGGGGCCAACACTGAAGCTTTCTTT. Its translation is CASSPGGSGANTEAFF.

The chain combines TRBV18 with TRBJ1-4; D gene uncertain. The CDR3 runs 15 residues. The V gene's germline CDR1 is KGHSH and CDR2 LQKENI. V was pared by 2 bases and J by 3 bases, with 10 bases between. The chain's CDR3 is CASSPGRVPNEKLFF. CDR3 DNA: TGTGCCAGCTCACCAGGGAGGGTTCCTAATGAAAAACTGTTTTTT.

The V call is TRBV19, the J call TRBJ2-7, with D perhaps matching TRBD2 (5 bases). V was clipped by 6 bases and J by 5 bases, with 26 bases between them. CDR1 and CDR2 (germline): LNHDA, SQIVND (reference sequence). The CDR3 spans 17 residues. CDR3 sequence: CASSPMGRFTFGDEQYF. As DNA, the CDR3 is TGTGCCAGTAGCCCAATGGGCAGGTTTACGTTCGGGGACGAGCAGTACTTC.

This clone was counted only a few times. This chain connects TRBV7-3 to TRBJ1-1; the D is unclear. This CDR3 contains 14 residues. CDR1 and CDR2 (germline): SGHTA, FQGTGA. V dropped 5 bases and J dropped 4 bases, with 14 bases sitting between them. The CDR3 here is CASSPRRSSTEAFF. CDR3 nucleotides: TGTGCCAGCAGCCCGAGGAGGTCCTCCACTGAAGCTTTCTTT.

This clone was counted only a few times. The chain has TRBV7-3 and TRBJ2-1, with D tentatively TRBD1 (5 bases). This CDR3 comprises 12 residues. Germline V gives CDR1 SGHTA, CDR2 FQGTGA. Trimming removed 5 bases from V and 5 bases from J, with 7 bases in between. CDR3 DNA: TGTGCCAGCAGCCCAGGGAACAATGAGCAGTTCTTC. Protein product: CASSPGNNEQFF.

A single count supports this clone. V usage is TRBV19 and J usage is TRBJ2-2; no clear D gene. The CDR3 runs to 14 residues. V was pared by 6 bases and J by 0 bases, with 8 bases between. Germline V gene lookup returns CDR1 LNHDA and CDR2 SQIVND (reference sequence). For the CDR3, the DNA is TGTGCCAGTAGGAACGCGGCGAACACCGGGGAGCTGTTTTTT. Translation gives CASRNAANTGELFF.

The chain joins TRBV11-2 to TRBJ1-1; tentatively, D is TRBD1 (6 bases). The CDR3 runs to 13 residues. Germline CDR1 is SGHAT and CDR2 is FQNNGV. The V and J ends lost 5 bases and 5 bases respectively, with 12 bases between them. The CDR3 DNA sequence: TGTGCCAGCAGCCTAAGGGGGAGGACTGAAGCTTTCTTT. This translates into CASSLRGRTEAFF.

The chain joins TRBV5-4 to TRBJ2-3; tentatively, D is TRBD2 (7 bases). There are 16 residues in the CDR3. Germline V lookup: CDR1 SGHNT, CDR2 YYREEE (reference sequence). V was trimmed by 7 bases and J by 6 bases, leaving 24 bases between them. The CDR3 DNA is TGTGCCAGCGCCCTACGTGGGGGGGCCGTTCCCGATACGCAGTATTTT. This codes for CASALRGGAVPDTQYF.

This chain uses TRBV6-5 with TRBJ1-1; D call uncertain. This CDR3 is built from 12 residues. Germline CDR1 MNHEY, CDR2 SVGAGI. With 5 bases removed from V and 11 bases from J, the gap between germline ends came to 15 bases. For the CDR3, the DNA is TGTGCCAGCAGTCCCGGTTCCCAGTGGGCTTTCTTT. Translation gives CASSPGSQWAFF.

V usage is TRBV9 and J usage is TRBJ2-4, with D perhaps TRBD2 (6 bases). The CDR3 is 14 amino acids. Germline assignment: CDR1 SGDLS and CDR2 YYNGEE. V lost 0 bases to trimming and J lost 8 bases, with 12 bases between them. CDR3 coding DNA: TGTGCCAGCAGCGTAGGGCCCCCGGGGGACATTCAGTACTTC. It translates to CASSVGPPGDIQYF.

CDR3 sequence: CSVEGRDREAFF. CDR3 nucleotide sequence: TGCAGCGTTGAAGGACGGGACCGTGAAGCTTTCTTT. This chain uses TRBV29-1 with TRBJ1-1; D is possibly TRBD1 (5 bases). Germline V gene data show CDR1 as SQVTM and CDR2 as ANQGSEA. The CDR3 has 12 residues. The V end was cut by 1 base, the J end by 7 bases, with 10 bases between.

CDR3 in DNA: TGTGCCAGTATGGGACAGGGCGATACTTTCTTT. Translated, it gives CASMGQGDTFF. The rearrangement links TRBV6-5 to TRBJ1-1; TRBD1 matches 9 bases. Trimming cost V 9 bases and J 12 bases; bases outside gene matches: 8. The germline gives CDR1 MNHEY, CDR2 SVGAGI. The CDR3 has 11 residues.

Worth noting for this clone: Other DNA sequences in the same sample also yield this CDR3. The gene calls are TRBV9 and TRBJ2-5; 8 bases line up with TRBD1. The CDR3 consists of 15 residues. CDR1 is SGDLS and CDR2 is YYNGEE in the germline V gene. The junction had 8 bases not matched to a gene; V was cut back by 3 bases and J by 4 bases. The DNA for the CDR3 is TGTGCCAGCAGCGGGACAGGGTTTGGGGGAGAGACCCAGTACTTC. It encodes CASSGTGFGGETQYF.

The chain combines TRBV2 with TRBJ1-1; D remains unclear. The CDR3 length is 14 residues. CDR1 and CDR2 (germline): SNHLY, FYNNEI. V shed 4 bases and J shed 1 base, with 10 bases lying between them. The CDR3 region is CASSVEAGNTEAFF. CDR3 nucleotides: TGTGCCAGCAGTGTTGAGGCAGGGAACACTGAAGCTTTCTTT.

The chain is built from TRBV27 and TRBJ2-5; D gene unclear. The CDR3 spans 12 residues. Deletions cut 3 bases from V and 4 bases from J, with 6 bases between. The germline CDR1 and CDR2 sequences are MNHEY and SMNVEV (reference sequence). The CDR3 DNA sequence: TGTGCCAGCAGTTTGAAGGGAGAGACCCAGTACTTC. It codes for CASSLKGETQYF.

This clone appeared a few times. The V and J genes are TRBV5-1 and TRBJ2-1; D is possibly TRBD2 (6 bases). The V end lost 4 bases, the J end lost 0 bases, and 14 bases lay between the germline ends. The CDR3 spans 16 residues. Germline loops: CDR1 SGHRS, CDR2 YFSETQ. CDR3 in amino acids: CASSTVAASSYNEQFF. CDR3 coding DNA: TGCGCCAGCAGCACCGTAGCGGCCAGCTCCTACAATGAGCAGTTCTTC.

The V call is TRBV5-4, the J call TRBJ2-2; D is perhaps TRBD1 (6 bases). The CDR3 has 15 residues. Trimming removed 5 bases from V and 5 bases from J, with 16 bases in between. Germline assignment: CDR1 SGHNT and CDR2 YYREEE (reference sequence). The DNA for the CDR3 is TGTGCCAGCAGGACAGGCTCTGGGTGGACCGGGGAGCTGTTTTTT. This translates into CASRTGSGWTGELFF.

The chain is built from TRBV9 and TRBJ1-5, with D hard to call. CDR1 is SGDLS and CDR2 is YYNGEE in the germline V gene. The CDR3 has 14 amino acids. With 3 bases removed from V and 3 bases from J, the gap between germline ends came to 10 bases. This CDR3 is CASSDRLDNQPQHF. DNA of the CDR3: TGTGCCAGCAGCGACCGACTAGACAATCAGCCCCAGCATTTT. Looking up the rest from reference TRBV9 and TRBJ1-5 gives the full variable domain: DSGVTQTPKHLITATGQRVTLRCSPRSGDLSVYWYQQSLDQGLQFLIQYYNGEERAKGNILERFSAQQFPDLHSELNLSSLELGDSALYFCASSDRLDNQPQHFGDGTRLSIL.

This sequence joins TRBV15 and TRBJ1-3; 7 nucleotides align to TRBD1. CDR1 is LNHNV and CDR2 is YYDKDF in the germline V gene (reference sequence). This CDR3 spans 17 amino acids. The V segment lost 1 base and the J segment 4 bases; nucleotides outside the gene matches: 10. CDR3 DNA: TGTGCCACCAGCAGAGTTCTCTATGCAGGGGGGGGAAACACCATATATTTT. This encodes CATSRVLYAGGGNTIYF.

The chain uses TRBV6-4 and TRBJ2-2; D possibly matches TRBD1 or TRBD2 (5 bases each). The CDR3 runs to 13 residues. V was shortened by 3 bases and J by 8 bases, with 10 bases between the two germline ends. Germline CDR1 is MRHNA and CDR2 is SNTAGT. In nucleotides, the CDR3 is TGTGCCAGCAGTGAGCAGGGAGCGGGGGAGCTGTTTTTT. The encoded protein is CASSEQGAGELFF.

This clone was observed once. The V gene is TRBV4-1, the J gene TRBJ2-2; perhaps TRBD2 as D (5 bases). Deletions cut 1 base from V and 2 bases from J, with 11 bases between. The CDR3 covers 16 residues. Germline V gene data show CDR1 as MGHRA and CDR2 as YSYEKL. The CDR3 is CASSQGPADNTGELFF. The CDR3 DNA follows: TGCGCCAGCAGCCAAGGCCCAGCGGACAACACCGGGGAGCTGTTTTTT.